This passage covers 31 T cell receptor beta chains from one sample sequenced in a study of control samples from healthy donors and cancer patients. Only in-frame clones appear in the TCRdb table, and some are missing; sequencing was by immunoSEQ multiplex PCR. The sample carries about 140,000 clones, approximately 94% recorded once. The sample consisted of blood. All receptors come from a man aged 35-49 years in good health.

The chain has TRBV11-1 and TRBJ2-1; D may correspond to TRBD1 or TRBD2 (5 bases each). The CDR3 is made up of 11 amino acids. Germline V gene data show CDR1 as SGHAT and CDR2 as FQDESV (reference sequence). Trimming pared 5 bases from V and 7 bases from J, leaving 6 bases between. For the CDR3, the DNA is TGTGCCAGCAGCGAGGGGAATGAGCAGTTCTTC. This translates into CASSEGNEQFF.

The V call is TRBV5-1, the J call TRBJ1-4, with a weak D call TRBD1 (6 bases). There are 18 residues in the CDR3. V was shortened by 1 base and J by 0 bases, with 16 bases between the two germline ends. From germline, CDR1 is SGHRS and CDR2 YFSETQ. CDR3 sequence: CASSLSGRGSSTNEKLFF. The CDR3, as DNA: TGCGCCAGCAGCTTGTCAGGCAGGGGCAGTTCAACTAATGAAAAACTGTTTTTT.

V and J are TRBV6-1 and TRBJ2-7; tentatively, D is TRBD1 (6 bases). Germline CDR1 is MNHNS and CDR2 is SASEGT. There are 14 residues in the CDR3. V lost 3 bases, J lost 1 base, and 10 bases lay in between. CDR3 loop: CASSDPGTSYEQYF. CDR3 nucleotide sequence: TGTGCCAGCAGTGACCCCGGGACATCCTACGAGCAGTACTTC.

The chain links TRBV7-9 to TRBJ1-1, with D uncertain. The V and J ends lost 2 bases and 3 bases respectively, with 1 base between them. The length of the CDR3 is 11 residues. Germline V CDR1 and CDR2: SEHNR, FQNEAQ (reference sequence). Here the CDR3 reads CASSLYTEAFF. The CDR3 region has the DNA TGTGCCAGCAGCTTATACACTGAAGCTTTCTTT.

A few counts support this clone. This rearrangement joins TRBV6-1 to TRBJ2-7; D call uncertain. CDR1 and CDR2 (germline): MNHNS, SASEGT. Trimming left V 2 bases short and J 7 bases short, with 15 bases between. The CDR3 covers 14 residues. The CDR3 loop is CASSESGTSKEQYF. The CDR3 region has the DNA TGTGCCAGCAGTGAATCTGGCACGTCAAAGGAGCAGTACTTC.

The CDR3 reads CASSYSGTVSGNTIYF. DNA of the CDR3: TGTGCCAGCAGTTACTCCGGGACAGTCTCTGGAAACACCATATATTTT. The rearrangement joins TRBV6-5 to TRBJ1-3; 7 bases are a match to TRBD1. The CDR3 contains 16 residues. Germline V gene sequence: CDR1 MNHEY, CDR2 SVGAGI. The V and J ends lost 0 bases and 0 bases, in that order; junction bases with no gene match: 2.

The CDR3 reads CASSHTRDREQFF. Written as DNA, the CDR3 is TGTGCCAGCAGCCACACCCGGGACAGAGAGCAGTTCTTC. The V call is TRBV6-2 or TRBV6-3, the J call TRBJ2-1; 7 nucleotides agree with TRBD1. Germline V lookup: CDR1 MNHEY, CDR2 SVGEGT. V dropped 6 bases and J dropped 10; count of bases not matched to a gene: 9. The length of the CDR3 is 13 residues.

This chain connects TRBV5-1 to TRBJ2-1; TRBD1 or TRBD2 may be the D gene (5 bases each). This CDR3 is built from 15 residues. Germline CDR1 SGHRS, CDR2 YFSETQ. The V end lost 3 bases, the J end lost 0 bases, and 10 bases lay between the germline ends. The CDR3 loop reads CASSWDGDSYNEQFF. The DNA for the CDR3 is TGCGCCAGCAGCTGGGACGGAGACTCCTACAATGAGCAGTTCTTC.

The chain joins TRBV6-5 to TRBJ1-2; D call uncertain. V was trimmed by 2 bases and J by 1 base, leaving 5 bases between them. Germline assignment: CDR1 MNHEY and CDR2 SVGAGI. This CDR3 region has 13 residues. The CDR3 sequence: CASSYGLNYGYTF. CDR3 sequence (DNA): TGTGCCAGCAGTTACGGGCTTAACTATGGCTACACCTTC.

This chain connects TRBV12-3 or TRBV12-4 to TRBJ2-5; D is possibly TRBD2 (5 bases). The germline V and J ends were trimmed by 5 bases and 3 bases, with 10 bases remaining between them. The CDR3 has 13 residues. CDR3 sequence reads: CASSTSGEETQYF. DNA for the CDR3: TGTGCCAGCAGTACGAGCGGAGAAGAGACCCAGTACTTC.

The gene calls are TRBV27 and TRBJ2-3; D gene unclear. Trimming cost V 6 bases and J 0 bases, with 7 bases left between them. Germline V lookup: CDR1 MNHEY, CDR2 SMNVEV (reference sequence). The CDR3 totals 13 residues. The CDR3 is CASRPLSTDTQYF. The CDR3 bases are TGTGCCAGCAGACCCCTAAGCACAGATACGCAGTATTTT.

CDR3 DNA sequence: TGTGCCAGCTCATTAACCAGGGACGAAGCTTTCTTT. The encoded protein is CASSLTRDEAFF. The chain combines TRBV18 with TRBJ1-1, with a possible D match to TRBD1 (5 bases). The CDR3 contains 12 residues. Per the germline V gene, CDR1 is KGHSH and CDR2 is LQKENI. The ends were cut back, 5 bases at V and 8 bases at J, with 12 bases in the middle.

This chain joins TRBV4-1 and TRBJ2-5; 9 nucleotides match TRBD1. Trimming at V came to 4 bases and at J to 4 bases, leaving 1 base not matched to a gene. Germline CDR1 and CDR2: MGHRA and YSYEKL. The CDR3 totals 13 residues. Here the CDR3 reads CASSRGQGETQYF. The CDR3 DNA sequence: TGCGCCAGCAGCCGGGGACAGGGAGAGACCCAGTACTTC.

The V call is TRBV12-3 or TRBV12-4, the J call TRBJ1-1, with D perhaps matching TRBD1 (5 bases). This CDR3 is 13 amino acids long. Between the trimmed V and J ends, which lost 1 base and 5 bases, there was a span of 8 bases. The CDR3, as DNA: TGTGCCAGCAGTTTAGGATGGGGGACTGAAGCTTTCTTT. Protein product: CASSLGWGTEAFF.

The CDR3 region has the DNA TGTGCCAGCAGTGAATCTGCGGGGGGGAGCACAGATACGCAGTATTTT. Its translation: CASSESAGGSTDTQYF. The chain links TRBV6-4 to TRBJ2-3, with 9 bases lining up with TRBD2. The CDR3 has 16 residues. CDR1 is MRHNA, CDR2 SNTAGT, per germline. Trimming cost V 3 bases and J 0 bases; bases outside gene matches: 4.

The CDR3 DNA sequence: TGCAGCGCAACAGGACAGGGAGTCTATGGCTACACCTTC. Protein sequence: CSATGQGVYGYTF. The chain has TRBV29-1 and TRBJ1-2; 8 bases match TRBD1. Looked up from germline, CDR1 is SQVTM and CDR2 is ANQGSEA. The length of the CDR3 is 13 residues. J was trimmed by 4 bases and V by 7 bases; bases with no gene match: 8.

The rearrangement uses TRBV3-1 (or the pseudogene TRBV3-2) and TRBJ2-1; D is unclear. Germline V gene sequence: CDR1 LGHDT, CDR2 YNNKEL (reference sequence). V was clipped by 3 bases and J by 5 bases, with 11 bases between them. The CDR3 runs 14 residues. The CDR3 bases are TGTGCCAGCAGCCAGGCCATGGCTGACAATGAGCAGTTCTTC. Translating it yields CASSQAMADNEQFF.

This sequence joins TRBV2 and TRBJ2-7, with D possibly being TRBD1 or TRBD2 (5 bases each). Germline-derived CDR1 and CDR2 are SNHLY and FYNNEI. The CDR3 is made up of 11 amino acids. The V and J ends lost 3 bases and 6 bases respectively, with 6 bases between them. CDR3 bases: TGTGCCAGCAGTGAGAGGGGCGAGCAGTACTTC. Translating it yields CASSERGEQYF.

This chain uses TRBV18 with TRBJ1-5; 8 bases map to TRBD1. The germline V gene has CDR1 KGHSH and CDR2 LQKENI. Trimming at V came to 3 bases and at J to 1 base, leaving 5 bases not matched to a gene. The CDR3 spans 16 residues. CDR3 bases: TGTGCCAGCTCACCTTACCAGGGGGCAAGCAATCAGCCCCAGCATTTT. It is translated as CASSPYQGASNQPQHF. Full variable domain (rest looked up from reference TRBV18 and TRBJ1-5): NAGVMQNPRHLVRRRGQEARLRCSPMKGHSHVYWYRQLPEEGLKFMVYLQKENIIDESGMPKERFSAEFPKEGPSILRIQQVVRGDSAAYFCASSPYQGASNQPQHFGDGTRLSIL.

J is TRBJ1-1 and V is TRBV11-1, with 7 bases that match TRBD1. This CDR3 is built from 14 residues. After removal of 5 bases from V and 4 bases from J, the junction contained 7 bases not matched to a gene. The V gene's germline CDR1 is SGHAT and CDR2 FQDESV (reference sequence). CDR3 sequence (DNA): TGTGCCAGCAGCCCGATACAGGGGAGCACTGAAGCTTTCTTT. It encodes CASSPIQGSTEAFF.

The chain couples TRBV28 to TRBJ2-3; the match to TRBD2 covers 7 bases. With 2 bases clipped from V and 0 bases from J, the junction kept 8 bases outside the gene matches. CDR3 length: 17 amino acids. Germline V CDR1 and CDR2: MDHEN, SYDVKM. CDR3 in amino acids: CASSLLAEPTSTDTQYF. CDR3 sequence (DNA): TGTGCCAGCAGTTTACTAGCGGAGCCTACTAGCACAGATACGCAGTATTTT.

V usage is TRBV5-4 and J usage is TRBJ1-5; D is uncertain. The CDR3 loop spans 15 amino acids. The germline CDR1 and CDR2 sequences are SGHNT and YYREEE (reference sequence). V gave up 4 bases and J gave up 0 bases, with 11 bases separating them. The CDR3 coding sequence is TGTGCCAGCAGCGCCGACCCAAATAGCAATCAGCCCCAGCATTTT. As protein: CASSADPNSNQPQHF.

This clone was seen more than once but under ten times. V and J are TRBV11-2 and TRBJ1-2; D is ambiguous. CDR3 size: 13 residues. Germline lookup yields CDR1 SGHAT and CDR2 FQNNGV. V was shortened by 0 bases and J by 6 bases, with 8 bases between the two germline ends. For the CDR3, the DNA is TGTGCCAGCAGCTTAGAAATCGCCAATGGCTACACCTTC. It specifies CASSLEIANGYTF.

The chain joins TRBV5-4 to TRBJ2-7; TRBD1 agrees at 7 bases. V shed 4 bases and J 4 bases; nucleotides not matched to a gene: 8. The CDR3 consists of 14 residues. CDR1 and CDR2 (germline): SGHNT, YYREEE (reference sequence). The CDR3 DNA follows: TGTGCCAGCAGCAGCCGACAGGGAACTTACGAGCAGTACTTC. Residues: CASSSRQGTYEQYF.

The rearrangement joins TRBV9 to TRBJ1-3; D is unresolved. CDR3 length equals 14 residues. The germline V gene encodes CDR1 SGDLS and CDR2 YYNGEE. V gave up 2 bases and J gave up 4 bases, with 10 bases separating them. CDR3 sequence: CASSVSEGGNTIYF. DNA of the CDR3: TGTGCCAGCAGCGTCTCGGAGGGCGGAAACACCATATATTTT.

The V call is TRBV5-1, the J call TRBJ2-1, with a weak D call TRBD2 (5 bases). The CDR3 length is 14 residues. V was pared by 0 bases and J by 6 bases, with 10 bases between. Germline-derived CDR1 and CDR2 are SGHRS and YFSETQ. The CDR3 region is CASSLDYSGNEQFF. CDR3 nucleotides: TGCGCCAGCAGCTTGGACTACAGCGGCAATGAGCAGTTCTTC. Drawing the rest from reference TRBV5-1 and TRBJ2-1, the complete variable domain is KAGVTQTPRYLIKTRGQQVTLSCSPISGHRSVSWYQQTPGQGLQFLFEYFSETQRNKGNFPGRFSGRQFSNSRSEMNVSTLELGDSALYLCASSLDYSGNEQFFGPGTRLTVL.

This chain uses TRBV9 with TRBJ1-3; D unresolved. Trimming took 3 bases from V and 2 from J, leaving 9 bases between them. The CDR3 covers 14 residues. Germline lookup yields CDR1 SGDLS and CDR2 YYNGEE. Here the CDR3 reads CASSDPGAGNTIYF. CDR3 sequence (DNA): TGTGCCAGCAGCGACCCGGGAGCTGGAAACACCATATATTTT.

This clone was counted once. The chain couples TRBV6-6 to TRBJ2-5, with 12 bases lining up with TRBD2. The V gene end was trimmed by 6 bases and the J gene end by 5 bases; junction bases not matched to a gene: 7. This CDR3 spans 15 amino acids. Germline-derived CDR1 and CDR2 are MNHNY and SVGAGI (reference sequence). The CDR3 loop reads CASSPASGGAETQYF. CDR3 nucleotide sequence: TGTGCCAGCAGCCCAGCTAGCGGGGGGGCGGAGACCCAGTACTTC.

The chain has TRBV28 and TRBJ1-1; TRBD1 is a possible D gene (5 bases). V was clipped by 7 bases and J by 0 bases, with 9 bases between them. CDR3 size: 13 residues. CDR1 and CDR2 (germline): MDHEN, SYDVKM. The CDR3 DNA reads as TGTGCCAGCACCATAGGGGTGAACACTGAAGCTTTCTTT. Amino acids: CASTIGVNTEAFF.

DNA of the CDR3: TGTGCCAGCAGCCCAGACAGAGAGACCCAGTACTTC. Translating it yields CASSPDRETQYF. The chain couples TRBV7-3 to TRBJ2-5; a weak D match, TRBD1 (5 bases). Germline CDR1 and CDR2: SGHTA and FQGTGA. The CDR3 consists of 12 residues. The V gene lost 5 bases and the J gene lost 4 bases, with 8 bases spanning the gap.

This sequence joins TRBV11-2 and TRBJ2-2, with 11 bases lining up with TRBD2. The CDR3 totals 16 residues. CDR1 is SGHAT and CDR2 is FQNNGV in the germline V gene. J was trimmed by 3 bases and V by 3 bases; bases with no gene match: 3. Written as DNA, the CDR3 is TGTGCCAGCAGCTTCCGACTAGCGGGGCACACCGGGGAGCTGTTTTTT. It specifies CASSFRLAGHTGELFF.